The TCR beta chain under discussion was sequenced for a study of blood T cell repertoires in COVID-19. Method: immunoSEQ multiplex PCR; TCRdb's copy keeps in-frame clones and lacks some. The table has approximately 250,000 clones, 86% seen once. Losses at the gene ends were 3 bases for V and 3 bases for J; bases not matched to a gene: 7. The CDR3 has 15 residues. Per germline, CDR1 SGHRS and CDR2 YFSETQ. The rearrangement joins TRBV5-1 to TRBJ2-7; 9 nucleotides agree with TRBD2. The TCR comes from a man aged 18 to 30 with active or convalescent COVID-19. Input material: peripheral blood. CDR3 DNA sequence: TGCGCCAGCAGCTCCCTGACTAGCGGAAACTACGAGCAGTACTTC. Translation: CASSSLTSGNYEQYF.